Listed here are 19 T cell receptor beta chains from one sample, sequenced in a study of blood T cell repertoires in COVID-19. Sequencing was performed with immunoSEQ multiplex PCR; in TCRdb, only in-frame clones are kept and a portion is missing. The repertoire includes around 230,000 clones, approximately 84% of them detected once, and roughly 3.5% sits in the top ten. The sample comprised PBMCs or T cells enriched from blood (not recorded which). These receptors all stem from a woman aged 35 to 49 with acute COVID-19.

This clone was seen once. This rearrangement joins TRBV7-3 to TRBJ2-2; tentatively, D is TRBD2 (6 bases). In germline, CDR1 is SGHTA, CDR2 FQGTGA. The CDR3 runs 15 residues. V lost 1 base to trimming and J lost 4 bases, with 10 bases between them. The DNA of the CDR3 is TGTGCCAGCAGCTTAAGGGCGGAGGGCACCGGGGAGCTGTTTTTT. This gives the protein CASSLRAEGTGELFF. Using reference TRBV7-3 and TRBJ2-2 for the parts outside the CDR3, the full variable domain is GAGVSQTPSNKVTEKGKYVELRCDPISGHTALYWYRQSLGQGPEFLIYFQGTGAADDSGLPNDRFFAVRPEGSVSTLKIQRTERGDSAVYLCASSLRAEGTGELFFGEGSRLTVL.

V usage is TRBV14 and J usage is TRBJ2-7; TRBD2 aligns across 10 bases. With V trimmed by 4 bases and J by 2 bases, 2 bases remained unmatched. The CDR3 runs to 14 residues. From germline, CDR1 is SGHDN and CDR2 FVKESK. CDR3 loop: CASSLAGGAYEQYF. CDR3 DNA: TGTGCCAGCAGCCTAGCGGGAGGTGCCTACGAGCAGTACTTC.

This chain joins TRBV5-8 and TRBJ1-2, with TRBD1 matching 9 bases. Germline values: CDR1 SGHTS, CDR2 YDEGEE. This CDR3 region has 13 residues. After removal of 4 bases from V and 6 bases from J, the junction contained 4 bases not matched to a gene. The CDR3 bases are TGTGCCAGCAGCCAGGGACAGGGTGATGGCTACACCTTC. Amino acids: CASSQGQGDGYTF.

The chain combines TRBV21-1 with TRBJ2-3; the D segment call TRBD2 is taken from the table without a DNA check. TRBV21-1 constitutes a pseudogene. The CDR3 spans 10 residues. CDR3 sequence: CASSNPTQYF. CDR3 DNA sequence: TGTGCCAGCAGCAACCCGACGCAGTATTTT.

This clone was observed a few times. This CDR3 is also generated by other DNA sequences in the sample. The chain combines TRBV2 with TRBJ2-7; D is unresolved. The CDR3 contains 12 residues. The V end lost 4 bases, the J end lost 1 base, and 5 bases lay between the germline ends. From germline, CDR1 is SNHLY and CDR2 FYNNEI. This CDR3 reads CASSVASYEQYF. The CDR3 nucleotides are TGTGCCAGCAGTGTGGCATCCTACGAGCAGTACTTC.

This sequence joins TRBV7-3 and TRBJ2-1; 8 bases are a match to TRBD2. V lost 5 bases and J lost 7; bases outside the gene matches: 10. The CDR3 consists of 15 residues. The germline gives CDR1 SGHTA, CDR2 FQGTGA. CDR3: CASSKGGTRINEQFF. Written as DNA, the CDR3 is TGTGCCAGCAGCAAAGGGGGGACTAGGATAAATGAGCAGTTCTTC.

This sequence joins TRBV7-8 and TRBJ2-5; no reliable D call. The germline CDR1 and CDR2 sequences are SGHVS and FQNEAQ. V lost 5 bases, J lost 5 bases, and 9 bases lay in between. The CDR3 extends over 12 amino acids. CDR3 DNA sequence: TGTGCCAGCAGCCGTCCCGCGGAGACCCAGTACTTC. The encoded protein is CASSRPAETQYF.

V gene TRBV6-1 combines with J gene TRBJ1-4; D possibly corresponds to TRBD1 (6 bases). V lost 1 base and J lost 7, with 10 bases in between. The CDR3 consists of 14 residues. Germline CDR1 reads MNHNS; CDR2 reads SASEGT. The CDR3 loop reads CASSEGGQIEKLFF. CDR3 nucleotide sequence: TGTGCCAGCAGTGAAGGGGGGCAGATTGAAAAACTGTTTTTT.

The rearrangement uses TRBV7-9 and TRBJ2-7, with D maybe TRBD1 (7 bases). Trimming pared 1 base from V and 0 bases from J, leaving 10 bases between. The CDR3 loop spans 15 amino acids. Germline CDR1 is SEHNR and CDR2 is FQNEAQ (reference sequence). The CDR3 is CASSLGQGLSYEQYF. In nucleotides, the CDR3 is TGTGCCAGCAGCTTAGGACAGGGACTCTCCTACGAGCAGTACTTC.

The CDR3 sequence is CASSPGIRFEQFF. The CDR3 DNA follows: TGTGCCAGCAGCCCCGGTATCAGGTTTGAGCAGTTCTTC. The chain joins TRBV9 to TRBJ2-1, with D uncertain. Trimming cost V 4 bases and J 9 bases, with 14 bases left between them. Per the germline V gene, CDR1 is SGDLS and CDR2 is YYNGEE. The CDR3 is 13 residues long.

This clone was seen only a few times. The CDR3 DNA is TGCGCCAGCAGCCCCGGGACAGGGGGATACAATGAGCAGTTCTTC. Translation: CASSPGTGGYNEQFF. V is TRBV5-1 and J is TRBJ2-1; 11 bases agree with TRBD1. Germline values: CDR1 SGHRS, CDR2 YFSETQ. The CDR3 contains 15 residues. Trimming removed 4 bases from V and 4 bases from J; junction bases left unmatched: 4.

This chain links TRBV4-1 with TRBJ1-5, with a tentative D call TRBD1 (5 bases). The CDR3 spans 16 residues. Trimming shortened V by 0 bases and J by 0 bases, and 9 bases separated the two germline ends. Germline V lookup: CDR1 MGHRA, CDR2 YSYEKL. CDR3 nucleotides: TGCGCCAGCAGCCAAGACCCAGGGTATAGCAATCAGCCCCAGCATTTT. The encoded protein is CASSQDPGYSNQPQHF.

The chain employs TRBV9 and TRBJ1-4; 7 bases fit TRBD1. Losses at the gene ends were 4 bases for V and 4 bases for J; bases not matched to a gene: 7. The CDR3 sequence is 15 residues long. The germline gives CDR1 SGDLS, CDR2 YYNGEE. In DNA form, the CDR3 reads TGTGCCAGCAGCTCACGACAGGGTAATAATGAAAAACTGTTTTTT. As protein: CASSSRQGNNEKLFF.

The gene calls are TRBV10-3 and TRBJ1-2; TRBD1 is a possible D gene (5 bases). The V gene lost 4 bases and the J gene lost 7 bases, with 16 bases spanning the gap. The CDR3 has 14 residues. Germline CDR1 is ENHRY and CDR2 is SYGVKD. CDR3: CAISGGSSSSGYTF. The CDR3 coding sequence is TGTGCCATCAGTGGGGGCAGCTCTTCATCTGGCTACACCTTC.

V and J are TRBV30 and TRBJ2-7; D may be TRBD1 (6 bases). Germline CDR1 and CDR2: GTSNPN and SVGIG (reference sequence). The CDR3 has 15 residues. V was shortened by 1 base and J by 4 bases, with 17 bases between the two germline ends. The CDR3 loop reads CAWSAPGHVSYEQYF. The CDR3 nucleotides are TGTGCCTGGAGTGCCCCGGGACACGTTTCTTACGAGCAGTACTTC. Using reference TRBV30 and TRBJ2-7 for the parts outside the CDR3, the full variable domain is SQTIHQWPATLVQPVGSPLSLECTVEGTSNPNLYWYRQAAGRGLQLLFYSVGIGQISSEVPQNLSASRPQDRQFILSSKKLLLSDSGFYLCAWSAPGHVSYEQYFGPGTRLTVT.

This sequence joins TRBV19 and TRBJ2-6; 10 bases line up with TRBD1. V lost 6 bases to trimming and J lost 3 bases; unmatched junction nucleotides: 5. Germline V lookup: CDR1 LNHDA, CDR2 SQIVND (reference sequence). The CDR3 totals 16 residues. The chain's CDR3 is CASSIGTGDGANVLTF. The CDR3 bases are TGTGCCAGTAGCATCGGGACAGGGGATGGGGCCAACGTCCTGACTTTC.

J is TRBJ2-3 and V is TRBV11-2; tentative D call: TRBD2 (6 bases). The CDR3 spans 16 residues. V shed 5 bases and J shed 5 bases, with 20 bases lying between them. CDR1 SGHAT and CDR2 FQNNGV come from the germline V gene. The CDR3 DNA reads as TGTGCCAGCAGCGAAGGGGTGACGGGAGTAAAAGATACGCAGTATTTT. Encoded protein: CASSEGVTGVKDTQYF. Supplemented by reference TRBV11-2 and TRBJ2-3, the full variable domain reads EAGVAQSPRYKIIEKRQSVAFWCNPISGHATLYWYQQILGQGPKLLIQFQNNGVVDDSQLPKDRFSAERLKGVDSTLKIQPAKLEDSAVYLCASSEGVTGVKDTQYFGPGTRLTVL.

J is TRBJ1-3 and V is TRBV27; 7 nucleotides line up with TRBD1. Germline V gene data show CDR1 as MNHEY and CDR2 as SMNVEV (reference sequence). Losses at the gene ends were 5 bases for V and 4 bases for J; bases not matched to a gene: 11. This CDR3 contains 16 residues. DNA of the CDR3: TGTGCCAGCAGTGCCGCCTCAAGGGGGCCAGGAAACACCATATATTTT. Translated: CASSAASRGPGNTIYF.

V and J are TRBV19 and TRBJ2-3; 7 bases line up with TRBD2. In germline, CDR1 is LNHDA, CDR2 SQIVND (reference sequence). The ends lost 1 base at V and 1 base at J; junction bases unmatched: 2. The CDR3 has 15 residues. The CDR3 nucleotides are TGTGCCAGTAGTATAGCCAGCGGGGGCACAGATACGCAGTATTTT. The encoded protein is CASSIASGGTDTQYF.